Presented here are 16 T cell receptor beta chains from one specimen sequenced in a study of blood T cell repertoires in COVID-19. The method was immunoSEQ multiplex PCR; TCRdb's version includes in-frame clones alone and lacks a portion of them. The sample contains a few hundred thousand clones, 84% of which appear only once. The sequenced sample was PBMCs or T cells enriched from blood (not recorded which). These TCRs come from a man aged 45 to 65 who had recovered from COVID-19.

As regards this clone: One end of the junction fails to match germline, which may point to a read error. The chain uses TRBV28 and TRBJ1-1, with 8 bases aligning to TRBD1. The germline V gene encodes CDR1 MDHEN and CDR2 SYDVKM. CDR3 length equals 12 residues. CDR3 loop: CASSPGQGKAIF. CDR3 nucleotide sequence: TGTGCCAGCAGTCCCGGACAGGGAAAGGCCATCTTT.

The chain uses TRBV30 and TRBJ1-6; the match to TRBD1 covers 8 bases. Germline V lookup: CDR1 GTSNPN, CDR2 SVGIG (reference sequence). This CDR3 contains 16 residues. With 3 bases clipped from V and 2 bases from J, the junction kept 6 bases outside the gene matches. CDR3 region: CAWSGTGKAYNSPLHF. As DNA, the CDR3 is TGTGCCTGGAGCGGGACAGGAAAGGCCTATAATTCACCCCTCCACTTT. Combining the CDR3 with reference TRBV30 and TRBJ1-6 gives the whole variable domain SQTIHQWPATLVQPVGSPLSLECTVEGTSNPNLYWYRQAAGRGLQLLFYSVGIGQISSEVPQNLSASRPQDRQFILSSKKLLLSDSGFYLCAWSGTGKAYNSPLHFGNGTRLTVT.

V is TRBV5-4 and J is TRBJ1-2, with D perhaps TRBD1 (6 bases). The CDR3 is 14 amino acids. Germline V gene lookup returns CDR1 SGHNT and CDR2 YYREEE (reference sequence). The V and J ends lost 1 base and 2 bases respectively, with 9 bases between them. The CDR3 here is CASSLPGANYGYTF. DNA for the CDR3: TGTGCCAGCAGCTTGCCAGGGGCGAACTATGGCTACACCTTC.

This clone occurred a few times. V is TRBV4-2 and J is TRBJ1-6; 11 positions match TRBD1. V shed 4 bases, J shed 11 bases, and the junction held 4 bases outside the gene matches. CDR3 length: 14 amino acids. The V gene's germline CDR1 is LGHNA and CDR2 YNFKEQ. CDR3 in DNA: TGTGCCAGCAGCCTCCCGGGACAGGGGGCACCCCTCCACTTT. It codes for CASSLPGQGAPLHF.

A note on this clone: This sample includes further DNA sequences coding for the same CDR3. CDR3 in amino acids: CASSTQGGTEAFF. CDR3 nucleotides: TGTGCCAGTAGCACACAGGGAGGGACTGAAGCTTTCTTT. This chain connects TRBV19 to TRBJ1-1, with D possibly being TRBD1 (6 bases). The V and J ends lost 6 bases and 5 bases respectively, with 13 bases between them. The CDR3 is 13 amino acids. Per the germline V gene, CDR1 is LNHDA and CDR2 is SQIVND (reference sequence).

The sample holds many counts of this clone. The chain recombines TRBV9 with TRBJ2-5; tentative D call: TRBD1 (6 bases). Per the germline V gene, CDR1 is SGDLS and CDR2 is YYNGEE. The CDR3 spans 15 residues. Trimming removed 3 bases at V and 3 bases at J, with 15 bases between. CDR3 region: CASSETPGHKETQYF. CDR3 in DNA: TGTGCCAGCAGCGAGACACCGGGACACAAAGAGACCCAGTACTTC.

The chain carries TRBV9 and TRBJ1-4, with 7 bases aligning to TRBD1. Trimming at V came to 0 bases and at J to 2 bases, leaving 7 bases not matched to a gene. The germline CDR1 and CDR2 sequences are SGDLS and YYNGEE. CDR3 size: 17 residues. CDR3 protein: CASSVGPRTGTNEKLFF. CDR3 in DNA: TGTGCCAGCAGCGTAGGTCCGAGGACAGGTACTAATGAAAAACTGTTTTTT. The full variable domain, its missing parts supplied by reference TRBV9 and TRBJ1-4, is DSGVTQTPKHLITATGQRVTLRCSPRSGDLSVYWYQQSLDQGLQFLIQYYNGEERAKGNILERFSAQQFPDLHSELNLSSLELGDSALYFCASSVGPRTGTNEKLFFGSGTQLSVL.

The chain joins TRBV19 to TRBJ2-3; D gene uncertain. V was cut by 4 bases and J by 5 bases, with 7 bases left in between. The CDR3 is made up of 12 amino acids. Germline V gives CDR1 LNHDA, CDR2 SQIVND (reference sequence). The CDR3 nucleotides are TGTGCCAGTAGTACGGTATTAGATACGCAGTATTTT. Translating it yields CASSTVLDTQYF.

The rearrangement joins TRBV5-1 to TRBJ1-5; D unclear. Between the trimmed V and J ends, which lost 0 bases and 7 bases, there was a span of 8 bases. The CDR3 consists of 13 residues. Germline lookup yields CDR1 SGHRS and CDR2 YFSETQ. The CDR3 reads CASSLGENQPQHF. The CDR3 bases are TGCGCCAGCAGCTTGGGGGAGAACCAGCCCCAGCATTTT.

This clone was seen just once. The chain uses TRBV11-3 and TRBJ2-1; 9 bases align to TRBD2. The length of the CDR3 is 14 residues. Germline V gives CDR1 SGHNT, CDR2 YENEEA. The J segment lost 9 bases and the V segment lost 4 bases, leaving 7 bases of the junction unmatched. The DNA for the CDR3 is TGTGCCAGCAGCTCCCGGGTAGCGGGAGTTGAGCAGTTCTTC. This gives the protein CASSSRVAGVEQFF.

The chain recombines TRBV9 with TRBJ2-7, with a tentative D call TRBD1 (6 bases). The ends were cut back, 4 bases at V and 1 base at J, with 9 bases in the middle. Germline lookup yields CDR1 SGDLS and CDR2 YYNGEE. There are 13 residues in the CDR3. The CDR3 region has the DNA TGTGCCAGCAGCCCGACAGGATCCTACGAGCAGTACTTC. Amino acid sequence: CASSPTGSYEQYF.

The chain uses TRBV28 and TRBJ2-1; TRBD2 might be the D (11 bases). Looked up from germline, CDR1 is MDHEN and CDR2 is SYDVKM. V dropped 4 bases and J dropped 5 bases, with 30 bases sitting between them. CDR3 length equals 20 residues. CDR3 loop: CASSSRQGASGRYFDNEQFF. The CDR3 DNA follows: TGTGCCAGCAGTTCCCGACAGGGGGCTAGCGGGAGGTATTTCGACAATGAGCAGTTCTTC.

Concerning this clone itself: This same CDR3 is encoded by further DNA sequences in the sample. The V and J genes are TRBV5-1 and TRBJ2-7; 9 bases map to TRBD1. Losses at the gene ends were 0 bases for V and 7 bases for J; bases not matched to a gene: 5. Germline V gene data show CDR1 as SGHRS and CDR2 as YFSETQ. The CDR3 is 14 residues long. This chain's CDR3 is CASSLGDRVNEQYF. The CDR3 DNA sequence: TGCGCCAGCAGCTTGGGGGACAGGGTCAATGAGCAGTACTTC.

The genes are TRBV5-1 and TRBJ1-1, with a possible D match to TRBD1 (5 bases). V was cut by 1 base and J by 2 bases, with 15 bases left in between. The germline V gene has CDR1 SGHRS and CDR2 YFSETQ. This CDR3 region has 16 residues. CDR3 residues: CASSLPGLYENTEAFF. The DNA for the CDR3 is TGCGCCAGCAGCTTGCCAGGGTTATATGAAAACACTGAAGCTTTCTTT.

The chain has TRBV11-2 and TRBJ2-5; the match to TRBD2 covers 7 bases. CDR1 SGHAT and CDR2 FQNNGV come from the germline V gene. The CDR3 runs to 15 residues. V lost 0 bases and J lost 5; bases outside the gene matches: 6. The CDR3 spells CASSLDITSAETQYF. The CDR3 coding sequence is TGTGCCAGCAGCTTAGATATTACTAGCGCGGAGACCCAGTACTTC.

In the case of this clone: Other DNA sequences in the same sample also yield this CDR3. The CDR3 sequence: CASSLGATLNTEAFF. The CDR3 bases are TGCGCCAGCAGCCTGGGGGCAACCCTGAACACTGAAGCTTTCTTT. The chain combines TRBV5-1 with TRBJ1-1; tentative D call: TRBD1 (6 bases). The CDR3 is 15 residues long. Germline V gene sequence: CDR1 SGHRS, CDR2 YFSETQ. With 4 bases removed from V and 0 bases from J, the gap between germline ends came to 13 bases.